What follows are 16 T cell receptor beta chains derived from one specimen sequenced in a study of blood T cell repertoires in COVID-19. Only in-frame clones appear in the TCRdb table, and some are missing; sequencing was by immunoSEQ multiplex PCR. In the table there are 100,000 to 150,000 clones, around 87% of which are singletons. Specimen: peripheral blood. Receptors originate from a man in his fifties with acute or convalescent COVID-19.

The gene calls are TRBV27 and TRBJ2-7; weak D call: TRBD1 (6 bases). The germline V gene encodes CDR1 MNHEY and CDR2 SMNVEV (reference sequence). V was cut by 2 bases and J by 1 base, with 9 bases left in between. The CDR3 is 14 residues long. The CDR3 region has the DNA TGTGCCAGCAGTTTAACTCAGGGGTCCTACGAGCAGTACTTC. Protein sequence: CASSLTQGSYEQYF.

The rearrangement joins TRBV9 to TRBJ2-5; 11 positions agree with TRBD1. The CDR3 has 17 residues. In germline, CDR1 is SGDLS, CDR2 YYNGEE. The junction had 6 bases not matched to a gene; V was cut back by 2 bases and J by 0 bases. The CDR3 DNA is TGTGCCAGCAGCGTTGACCCGGGACAGGGGGACCAAGAGACCCAGTACTTC. Translated, it gives CASSVDPGQGDQETQYF.

The V and J genes are TRBV19 and TRBJ2-7; 9 bases are shared with TRBD2. Trimming at V came to 5 bases and at J to 1 base, leaving 6 bases not matched to a gene. CDR1 is LNHDA and CDR2 is SQIVND in the germline V gene (reference sequence). The CDR3 contains 15 residues. CDR3 coding DNA: TGTGCCAGTAGTTTGCGACTAGCGGAGTCCTACGAGCAGTACTTC. Translation: CASSLRLAESYEQYF.

The rearrangement links TRBV6-4 to TRBJ2-1; 9 nucleotides match TRBD2. The V segment lost 0 bases and the J segment 6 bases; nucleotides outside the gene matches: 9. CDR1 and CDR2 (germline): MRHNA, SNTAGT. This CDR3 has 17 residues. Written as DNA, the CDR3 is TGTGCCAGCAGTGACTCGATGCGGCTAGCGGGACTCAATGAGCAGTTCTTC. Protein product: CASSDSMRLAGLNEQFF.

The rearrangement uses TRBV19 and TRBJ1-2, with D possibly TRBD1 on 5 matching bases. The V end was cut by 5 bases, the J end by 3 bases, with 7 bases between. Germline loops: CDR1 LNHDA, CDR2 SQIVND (reference sequence). This CDR3 region has 12 residues. The CDR3 loop is CASSWGDYGYTF. CDR3 nucleotide sequence: TGTGCCAGTAGTTGGGGGGACTATGGCTACACCTTC.

As regards this clone: The same CDR3 arises from other DNA sequences in this sample as well. V and J are TRBV7-9 and TRBJ2-3; 7 bases line up with TRBD2. CDR1 and CDR2 from the germline V gene are SEHNR and FQNEAQ (reference sequence). The CDR3 is 14 residues long. V shed 0 bases, J shed 3 bases, and the junction held 0 bases outside the gene matches. The CDR3 reads CASSLAGGTDTQYF. The CDR3 nucleotides are TGTGCCAGCAGCTTAGCGGGAGGGACAGATACGCAGTATTTT.

The rearrangement uses TRBV7-9 and TRBJ2-1; D unclear. The CDR3 sequence is 15 residues long. V was trimmed by 1 base and J by 3 bases, leaving 10 bases between them. CDR1 and CDR2 (germline): SEHNR, FQNEAQ (reference sequence). The CDR3: CASSLGRAYYNEQFF. Here the CDR3 DNA reads TGTGCCAGCAGCTTAGGTCGAGCGTACTACAATGAGCAGTTCTTC. Full variable domain (outside the CDR3, taken from reference TRBV7-9 and TRBJ2-1): DTGVSQNPRHKITKRGQNVTFRCDPISEHNRLYWYRQTLGQGPEFLTYFQNEAQLEKSRLLSDRFSAERPKGSFSTLEIQRTEQGDSAMYLCASSLGRAYYNEQFFGPGTRLTVL.

This sequence joins TRBV27 and TRBJ1-1; a weak D match, TRBD1 (6 bases). Trimming left V 0 bases short and J 0 bases short, with 20 bases between. The CDR3 is made up of 19 amino acids. Germline CDR1 reads MNHEY; CDR2 reads SMNVEV (reference sequence). CDR3 sequence reads: CASSLSPQQGWGLNTEAFF. DNA for the CDR3: TGTGCCAGCAGTTTATCGCCCCAACAGGGTTGGGGCTTGAACACTGAAGCTTTCTTT.

Turning to this clone: This same CDR3 is encoded by further DNA sequences in the sample. The chain recombines TRBV5-1 with TRBJ1-5; D is ambiguous. The CDR3 is 13 amino acids. Germline V lookup: CDR1 SGHRS, CDR2 YFSETQ. The V gene lost 1 base and the J gene lost 7 bases, with 9 bases spanning the gap. As DNA, the CDR3 is TGCGCCAGCAGCTTGTCGGGAGACCAGCCCCAGCATTTT. Encoded protein: CASSLSGDQPQHF. The full variable domain, with the rest looked up from reference TRBV5-1 and TRBJ1-5, is KAGVTQTPRYLIKTRGQQVTLSCSPISGHRSVSWYQQTPGQGLQFLFEYFSETQRNKGNFPGRFSGRQFSNSRSEMNVSTLELGDSALYLCASSLSGDQPQHFGDGTRLSIL.

The gene calls are TRBV30 and TRBJ1-5; a weak D match, TRBD1 (5 bases). The CDR3 is 14 residues long. Germline-derived CDR1 and CDR2 are GTSNPN and SVGIG (reference sequence). V was clipped by 1 base and J by 5 bases, with 12 bases between them. In nucleotides, the CDR3 is TGTGCCTGGAGTGCCAGGGCGGGAGATCAGCCCCAGCATTTT. This translates into CAWSARAGDQPQHF.

The chain carries TRBV19 and TRBJ1-2; 7 bases align to TRBD1. CDR1 and CDR2 from the germline V gene are LNHDA and SQIVND (reference sequence). The CDR3 sequence is 12 residues long. V shed 4 bases and J 4 bases; nucleotides not matched to a gene: 0. The CDR3 sequence: CASSTGGYGYTF. The DNA for the CDR3 is TGTGCCAGTAGTACAGGGGGCTATGGCTACACCTTC. Full variable domain (remainder filled in from reference TRBV19 and TRBJ1-2): DGGITQSPKYLFRKEGQNVTLSCEQNLNHDAMYWYRQDPGQGLRLIYYSQIVNDFQKGDIAEGYSVSREKKESFPLTVTSAQKNPTAFYLCASSTGGYGYTFGSGTRLTVV.

V and J are TRBV2 and TRBJ2-5; the match to TRBD2 covers 10 bases. The J segment lost 5 bases and the V segment lost 10 bases, leaving 19 bases of the junction unmatched. The CDR3 sequence is 17 residues long. Germline lookup yields CDR1 SNHLY and CDR2 FYNNEI. The CDR3 bases are TGTGCCATCTTGGCTAGCGGGAGTGTGGATCGTTGGGAGACCCAGTACTTC. Amino acid sequence: CAILASGSVDRWETQYF.

V gene TRBV5-1 combines with J gene TRBJ2-7; 9 bases are shared with TRBD2. The CDR3 extends over 14 amino acids. V shed 4 bases, J shed 3 bases, and the junction held 5 bases outside the gene matches. The germline CDR1 and CDR2 sequences are SGHRS and YFSETQ. The chain's CDR3 is CASSGGLAGYEQYF. The CDR3 nucleotides read TGCGCCAGCAGCGGGGGACTAGCAGGCTACGAGCAGTACTTC.

Details on this clone: An end of the junction does not agree with germline; a read error may underlie this. J is TRBJ2-7 and V is TRBV5-5; D ambiguous. Germline V lookup: CDR1 SGHKS, CDR2 YYEKEE (reference sequence). The length of the CDR3 is 14 residues. This CDR3 is CASSLESRSYAQYF. In DNA form, the CDR3 reads TGTGCCAGCAGCTTAGAGTCACGGAGTTACGCGCAGTACTTC.

V is TRBV10-2 and J is TRBJ2-3; D possibly corresponds to TRBD2 (6 bases). Trimming took 7 bases from V and 2 from J, leaving 13 bases between them. CDR3 length equals 14 residues. In germline, CDR1 is WSHSY, CDR2 SAAADI. The CDR3 bases are TGCGCCAGCAAGAGGGAGGACCACACAGATACGCAGTATTTT. Residues: CASKREDHTDTQYF.

The V call is TRBV5-5, the J call TRBJ1-4, with 9 bases matching TRBD1. CDR1 is SGHKS and CDR2 is YYEKEE in the germline V gene (reference sequence). The CDR3 has 15 residues. The V and J ends lost 4 bases and 4 bases, in that order; junction bases with no gene match: 5. CDR3 DNA: TGTGCCAGCAGCCGCCGGGACAGGGATAATGAAAAACTGTTTTTT. Its translation: CASSRRDRDNEKLFF.